The 10 T cell receptor beta chains reported below all come from one sample, sequenced in a study of CD8+ T cells in alopecia areata. Treatment specified: oral pan-JAK inhibitor, 5-10 mg twice daily. cDNA reverse transcribed from extracted RNA served as the sequencing template. Repertoires were generated with immunoSEQ multiplex PCR, while TCRdb's copy carries only in-frame clones and drops some. The table includes fewer than 350,000 clones, roughly 50% detected once. Sequenced here: CD4+ T cells sorted from blood, sampled at week 24, from a patient treated with tofacitinib. The receptors come from a human donor with alopecia areata.

The rearrangement links TRBV11-1 to TRBJ1-5; D is ambiguous. The CDR3 consists of 13 residues. Trimming took 1 base from V and 7 from J, leaving 8 bases between them. Germline assignment: CDR1 SGHAT and CDR2 FQDESV (reference sequence). The CDR3 DNA is TGTGCCAGCAGCTTAGGTGGTAGCCAGCCCCAGCATTTT. It specifies CASSLGGSQPQHF. The full variable domain, with the rest looked up from reference TRBV11-1 and TRBJ1-5, is EAEVAQSPRYKITEKSQAVAFWCDPISGHATLYWYRQILGQGPELLVQFQDESVVDDSQLPKDRFSAERLKGVDSTLKIQPAELGDSAMYLCASSLGGSQPQHFGDGTRLSIL.

The J gene is TRBJ2-5, the V gene TRBV7-2, with D unresolved. Trimming took off 3 bases at V and 0 bases at J, with 8 bases between the two ends. This CDR3 has 14 amino acids. Germline CDR1 is SGHTA and CDR2 is FQGNSA. CDR3 sequence reads: CASSLGGDQETQYF. The CDR3 nucleotides read TGTGCCAGCAGCTTGGGTGGGGACCAAGAGACCCAGTACTTC.

The chain combines TRBV7-2 with TRBJ2-7; 8 nucleotides align to TRBD1. Germline-derived CDR1 and CDR2 are SGHTA and FQGNSA. V was pared by 5 bases and J by 6 bases, with 12 bases of the junction left unmatched. This CDR3 is 15 amino acids long. This chain's CDR3 is CASSPEGQALFEQYF. For the CDR3, the DNA is TGTGCCAGCAGCCCCGAGGGACAGGCCCTCTTCGAGCAGTACTTC.

The CDR3 DNA reads TGTGCCAGCAGTTGGAGGGCGACTGGGGCCAACGTCCTGACTTTC. Protein sequence: CASSWRATGANVLTF. The rearrangement links TRBV27 to TRBJ2-6; tentative D call: TRBD2 (6 bases). V lost 4 bases, J lost 2 bases, and 9 bases lay in between. The germline V gene encodes CDR1 MNHEY and CDR2 SMNVEV (reference sequence). This CDR3 is built from 15 residues.

This chain joins TRBV5-1 and TRBJ1-2, with TRBD1 matching 7 bases. V shed 3 bases and J 1 base; nucleotides not matched to a gene: 6. This CDR3 has 15 amino acids. Germline assignment: CDR1 SGHRS and CDR2 YFSETQ. CDR3 sequence reads: CASSSRDRLNYGYTF. The CDR3 bases are TGCGCCAGCAGCTCCCGGGACAGACTTAACTATGGCTACACCTTC.

The rearrangement joins TRBV7-9 to TRBJ1-3; D remains unclear. V was shortened by 4 bases and J by 4 bases, with 14 bases between the two germline ends. Germline loops: CDR1 SEHNR, CDR2 FQNEAQ (reference sequence). This CDR3 comprises 15 residues. The CDR3 sequence is CASSSLEQQGNTIYF. In DNA form, the CDR3 reads TGTGCCAGCAGCTCCCTAGAACAGCAGGGAAACACCATATATTTT.

J is TRBJ2-3 and V is TRBV6-5, with D unresolved. The germline V gene encodes CDR1 MNHEY and CDR2 SVGAGI. V was trimmed by 6 bases and J by 3 bases, leaving 7 bases between them. The CDR3 loop spans 12 amino acids. The DNA for the CDR3 is TGTGCCAGCAGGACGTTAACAGATACGCAGTATTTT. Protein product: CASRTLTDTQYF.

The chain links TRBV30 to TRBJ2-7; 11 nucleotides match TRBD1. V lost 4 bases to trimming and J lost 3 bases; unmatched junction nucleotides: 5. CDR3 length: 14 residues. Germline assignment: CDR1 GTSNPN and CDR2 SVGIG (reference sequence). CDR3 sequence: CAWNRDRGFYEQYF. DNA for the CDR3: TGTGCCTGGAACCGGGACAGGGGGTTCTACGAGCAGTACTTC.

This clone has only a few counts. This chain connects TRBV7-8 to TRBJ2-3; D remains unclear. With 0 bases removed from V and 6 bases from J, the gap between germline ends came to 10 bases. Germline V gene sequence: CDR1 SGHVS, CDR2 FQNEAQ. The CDR3 contains 14 residues. CDR3 sequence reads: CASSLALRVDTQYF. Here the CDR3 DNA reads TGTGCCAGCAGCTTAGCCTTAAGGGTTGATACGCAGTATTTT. Looking up the rest from reference TRBV7-8 and TRBJ2-3 gives the full variable domain: GAGVSQSPRYKVAKRGQDVALRCDPISGHVSLFWYQQALGQGPEFLTYFQNEAQLDKSGLPSDRFFAERPEGSVSTLKIQRTQQEDSAVYLCASSLALRVDTQYFGPGTRLTVL.

The rearrangement uses TRBV4-1 and TRBJ2-2; 7 nucleotides line up with TRBD2. Germline CDR1 and CDR2: MGHRA and YSYEKL. Trimming at V came to 5 bases and at J to 8 bases, leaving 11 bases not matched to a gene. The CDR3 length is 15 residues. The CDR3 sequence is CASSEAGTTRGELFF. DNA for the CDR3: TGCGCCAGCAGCGAAGCCGGGACTACCAGAGGGGAGCTGTTTTTT.